Sequencing of this T cell receptor beta chain was carried out in a study of blood T cell repertoires in COVID-19. Looking at the study overall: Some COVID-19 samples were acute and others convalescent; all came from the United States, Italy and Spain. In each case, the material was cDNA or gDNA derived from T cells, B-cell-depleted T cells, or PBMCs.

As handled by the study authors: Reference gene primer amplification gave estimated nucleated cell counts. TCRdb keeps only in-frame clones here, not all; method: immunoSEQ multiplex PCR. The V and J calls and the clone size are those of that table, but D and trimming were determined from the DNA. The data show about 210,000 clones, with 86% seen just once and 5.6% held by the top ten. The V end lost 1 base, the J end lost 5 bases, and 12 bases lay between the germline ends. This CDR3 has 14 amino acids. In germline, CDR1 is SGHNT, CDR2 YENEEA. Sequenced input: PBMCs or T cells enriched from blood (not recorded which). The chain uses TRBV11-3 and TRBJ2-7, with D perhaps matching TRBD2 (5 bases). The clonotype originates from a man aged 40-55 years with acute COVID-19. CDR3 in amino acids: CASSLGPGSHEQYF. The CDR3 DNA follows: TGTGCCAGCAGCTTAGGTCCGGGATCCCACGAGCAGTACTTC.